This entry features one TCR beta chain sequence. Its antigen is still unknown. RNA extraction was followed by reverse transcription into cDNA, which acted as the sequencing template. Only in-frame clones appear in the TCRdb table, and some are missing; sequencing was by immunoSEQ multiplex PCR. This table has 180,000 or so clones, more than 60% appearing once. This sample was included in a study of CD8+ T cells in alopecia areata. On the study more broadly: For the treated group, dosing was oral tofacitinib at 5 to 10 mg twice daily.

The CDR3 totals 12 residues. Germline assignment: CDR1 MGHDK and CDR2 SYGVNS. Between the trimmed V and J ends, which lost 3 bases and 6 bases, there was a span of 7 bases. In alopecia areata patients, both lesional scalp punch biopsies and peripheral blood were collected. Overall study findings and caveats: Scalp samples also contribute reads from the resident alphabeta T cells found in normal skin.

This material consisted of CD4+ T cells sorted from blood, taken at week 0. The chain joins TRBV25-1 to TRBJ2-3; no clear D. The receptor was isolated from a human donor with alopecia areata. In nucleotides, the CDR3 is TGTGCCAGCAGTGATAGGCGTGATACGCAGTATTTT. Encoded protein: CASSDRRDTQYF.